These T cell receptor beta chains were read from a single sample in a study of siplizumab effects on memory and regulatory T cells. Profiled with immunoSEQ multiplex PCR; TCRdb holds only in-frame clones, not every one. The sample consists of 55,000 to 65,000 clones, around 98% of them appearing once. Sequencing was carried out using naive CD8+ T cells sorted from blood. Receptors originate from a human donor in good health. Each CDR3 is given with its conserved first and last residue. Each record gives: V gene, D gene, J gene, clone size, CDR3 protein, CDR3 DNA. A D gene is named only where the DNA matches it firmly. The size field is filled for only some rows; it gives once, few, many or a size class.

v_call: TRBV19; d_call: NA; j_call: TRBJ2-1; clone_size: NA; cdr3_aa: CASSIDLYNEQFF; cdr3_nt: TGTGCCAGTAGTATAGATCTTTACAATGAGCAGTTCTTC
v_call: TRBV9; d_call: NA; j_call: TRBJ2-3; clone_size: NA; cdr3_aa: CASSVGGTDTQYF; cdr3_nt: TGTGCCAGCAGCGTAGGGGGCACAGATACGCAGTATTTT
v_call: TRBV5-6; d_call: NA; j_call: TRBJ1-5; clone_size: NA; cdr3_aa: CASSFRGREQPQHF; cdr3_nt: TGTGCCAGCAGCTTCCGGGGGAGAGAGCAGCCCCAGCATTTT
v_call: TRBV29-1; d_call: TRBD1; j_call: TRBJ1-2; clone_size: NA; cdr3_aa: CSVLTGAGGYTF; cdr3_nt: TGCAGCGTTCTGACAGGGGCTGGTGGCTACACCTTC
v_call: TRBV13; d_call: TRBD1; j_call: TRBJ1-2; clone_size: NA; cdr3_aa: CASSLGQGAFSGYGYTF; cdr3_nt: TGTGCCAGCAGCTTAGGACAGGGGGCGTTTTCCGGCTATGGCTACACCTTC
v_call: TRBV10-1; d_call: NA; j_call: TRBJ2-2; clone_size: NA; cdr3_aa: CASSPGAVSGELFF; cdr3_nt: TGCGCCAGCAGCCCTGGGGCCGTATCCGGGGAGCTGTTTTTT
v_call: TRBV13; d_call: TRBD1; j_call: TRBJ2-5; clone_size: NA; cdr3_aa: CASSTRQGAEETQYF; cdr3_nt: TGTGCCAGCAGCACGCGACAGGGGGCGGAGGAGACCCAGTACTTC
v_call: TRBV29-1; d_call: TRBD1; j_call: TRBJ2-1; clone_size: NA; cdr3_aa: CSVEKGASYNEQFF; cdr3_nt: TGCAGCGTTGAAAAGGGGGCCTCCTACAATGAGCAGTTCTTC
v_call: TRBV2; d_call: TRBD2; j_call: TRBJ2-3; clone_size: once; cdr3_aa: CASSLAGNTDTQYF; cdr3_nt: TGTGCCAGCAGTTTAGCGGGGAACACAGATACGCAGTATTTT
v_call: TRBV6-1; d_call: TRBD1; j_call: TRBJ2-7; clone_size: NA; cdr3_aa: CASSERDSTYEQYF; cdr3_nt: TGTGCCAGCAGTGAACGGGACAGCACCTACGAGCAGTACTTC
v_call: TRBV5-1; d_call: NA; j_call: TRBJ2-3; clone_size: NA; cdr3_aa: CASSLGTDGDTQYF; cdr3_nt: TGCGCCAGCAGCTTGGGCACAGATGGAGATACGCAGTATTTT
v_call: TRBV10-1; d_call: NA; j_call: TRBJ2-2; clone_size: NA; cdr3_aa: CASSDRSRDGTGELFF; cdr3_nt: TGCGCCAGCAGTGATAGGTCCCGGGACGGGACCGGGGAGCTGTTTTTT
v_call: TRBV19; d_call: NA; j_call: TRBJ1-1; clone_size: NA; cdr3_aa: CASRAIMNTEAFF; cdr3_nt: TGTGCCAGTAGGGCAATCATGAACACTGAAGCTTTCTTT
v_call: TRBV5-1; d_call: NA; j_call: TRBJ1-1; clone_size: NA; cdr3_aa: CASRFWGGNTEAFF; cdr3_nt: TGCGCCAGCCGTTTCTGGGGAGGAAACACTGAAGCTTTCTTT
v_call: TRBV6-5; d_call: NA; j_call: TRBJ2-1; clone_size: NA; cdr3_aa: CASGLSSYNEQFF; cdr3_nt: TGTGCCAGCGGCTTAAGCTCCTACAATGAGCAGTTCTTC
v_call: TRBV30; d_call: NA; j_call: TRBJ2-7; clone_size: NA; cdr3_aa: CAWSAGHLYEQYF; cdr3_nt: TGTGCCTGGAGTGCGGGACACCTCTACGAGCAGTACTTC
v_call: TRBV5-1; d_call: NA; j_call: TRBJ2-5; clone_size: NA; cdr3_aa: CASSLSTEEETQYF; cdr3_nt: TGCGCCAGCAGCTTGTCGACAGAGGAAGAGACCCAGTACTTC
v_call: TRBV9; d_call: NA; j_call: TRBJ1-2; clone_size: NA; cdr3_aa: CASSESRARDSDGYTF; cdr3_nt: TGTGCCAGCAGCGAGAGCCGGGCTAGGGACTCAGATGGCTACACCTTC
v_call: TRBV19; d_call: NA; j_call: TRBJ2-4; clone_size: once; cdr3_aa: CASSGWSDIQYF; cdr3_nt: TGTGCCAGTAGCGGATGGAGTGACATTCAGTACTTC
v_call: TRBV6-5; d_call: NA; j_call: TRBJ1-6; clone_size: NA; cdr3_aa: CASSRQDSYNSPLHF; cdr3_nt: TGTGCCAGCAGTCGACAGGATTCCTATAATTCACCCCTCCACTTT
v_call: TRBV5-6; d_call: NA; j_call: TRBJ2-7; clone_size: NA; cdr3_aa: CASSFQAGLDEQYF; cdr3_nt: TGTGCCAGCAGCTTTCAAGCAGGGTTGGACGAGCAGTACTTC
v_call: TRBV7-7; d_call: NA; j_call: TRBJ2-5; clone_size: NA; cdr3_aa: CASSLNTGETQYF; cdr3_nt: TGTGCTAGCAGCTTGAATACGGGAGAGACCCAGTACTTC
v_call: TRBV27; d_call: TRBD2; j_call: TRBJ2-3; clone_size: NA; cdr3_aa: CASSLLVGGSGTDTQYF; cdr3_nt: TGTGCCAGCAGTTTACTGGTGGGCGGGAGCGGGACAGATACGCAGTATTTT
v_call: TRBV2; d_call: TRBD2; j_call: TRBJ2-3; clone_size: NA; cdr3_aa: CASSVAGVDTQYF; cdr3_nt: TGTGCCAGCAGTGTTGCGGGAGTGGATACGCAGTATTTT
v_call: TRBV7-7; d_call: NA; j_call: TRBJ2-5; clone_size: NA; cdr3_aa: CASSMGLQIQETQYF; cdr3_nt: TGTGCTAGCAGCATGGGACTTCAGATACAAGAGACCCAGTACTTC
v_call: TRBV9; d_call: TRBD2; j_call: TRBJ2-1; clone_size: NA; cdr3_aa: CASSPILAGVYNEQFF; cdr3_nt: TGTGCCAGCAGCCCCATCCTAGCGGGAGTCTACAATGAGCAGTTCTTC